This T cell receptor beta chain is drawn from a study of T cells after yellow fever vaccination. The V gene's germline CDR1 is DFQATT and CDR2 SNEGSKA (reference sequence). Deletions cut 7 bases from V and 1 base from J, with 10 bases between. The CDR3 consists of 12 residues. TCRdb re-derived calls from the 5' RACE reads in MiXCR, one entry per CDR3 protein. The sample includes roughly 160,000 distinct CDR3 sequences, approximately 6.8% of them seen just once. The chain joins TRBV20-1 to TRBJ2-5, with D possibly being TRBD2 (6 bases). The sequence was collected from a man aged 18-30 years who received the YFV17D yellow fever vaccine. This specimen consisted of CD4+ T cells sorted from PBMCs, obtained about 5 days after the first yellow fever vaccination. As DNA, the CDR3 is TGCAGTGAGAACGGGGGCCAAGAGACCCAGTACTTC. Translating gives CSENGGQETQYF.